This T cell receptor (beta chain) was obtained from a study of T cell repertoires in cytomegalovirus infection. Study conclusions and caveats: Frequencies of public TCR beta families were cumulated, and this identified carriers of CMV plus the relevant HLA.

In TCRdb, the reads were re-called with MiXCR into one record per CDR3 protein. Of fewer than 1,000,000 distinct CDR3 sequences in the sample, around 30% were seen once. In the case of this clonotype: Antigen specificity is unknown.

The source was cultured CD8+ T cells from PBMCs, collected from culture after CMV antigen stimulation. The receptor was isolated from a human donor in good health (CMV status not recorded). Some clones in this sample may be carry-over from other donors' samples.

CDR3 nucleotides: TGTGCCAGCAGTTTGGCGGGACCCTTTTACAATGAGCAGTTCTTC. This codes for CASSLAGPFYNEQFF. This rearrangement joins TRBV27 to TRBJ2-1, with a weak D call TRBD2 (6 bases). Germline CDR1 and CDR2: MNHEY and SMNVEV (reference sequence). The V end was cut by 3 bases, the J end by 4 bases, with 13 bases between. The CDR3 length is 15 residues.